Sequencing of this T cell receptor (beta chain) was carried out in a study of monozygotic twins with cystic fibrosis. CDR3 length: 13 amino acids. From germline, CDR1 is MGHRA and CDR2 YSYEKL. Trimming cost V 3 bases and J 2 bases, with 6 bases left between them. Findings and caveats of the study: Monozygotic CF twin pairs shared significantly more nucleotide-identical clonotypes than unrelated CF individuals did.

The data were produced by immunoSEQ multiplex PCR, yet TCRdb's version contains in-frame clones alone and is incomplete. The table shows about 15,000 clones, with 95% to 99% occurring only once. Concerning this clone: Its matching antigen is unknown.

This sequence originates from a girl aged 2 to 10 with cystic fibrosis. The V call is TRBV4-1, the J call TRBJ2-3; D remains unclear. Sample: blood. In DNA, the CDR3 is TGCGCCAGCAGCCAGGGCTTCACAGATACGCAGTATTTT. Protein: CASSQGFTDTQYF.